The clone carrying this TCR beta chain was recorded many times. Antigen unknown. V shed 5 bases and J shed 7 bases, with 12 bases lying between them. CDR1 and CDR2 from the germline V gene are SGHVS and FNYEAQ. CDR3 length equals 13 residues. The data stem from a study of T cell repertoires in cytomegalovirus infection. Study-wide context: Selected CMV epitopes included recently identified HLA-C-restricted ones as well as well-studied HLA-B-restricted ones. An indication of both CMV infection and matching HLA type came from public TCR beta signatures.

TCRdb independently ran MiXCR on the reads; one entry per CDR3 protein. The sample has roughly 500,000 distinct CDR3 sequences, roughly a third seen once. General study points: Ex vivo responses were dominated by HLA-C-restricted CMV-specific TCR beta clonotypes.

This sample comprised cultured PBMCs, obtained from culture after CMV antigen stimulation. The sequence was collected from a human donor in good health (CMV status not recorded). Some clones in this sample may be carry-over from other donors' samples. This sequence joins TRBV7-6 and TRBJ1-5; D unclear. CDR3 loop: CASSAGRGQPQHF. Here the CDR3 DNA reads TGTGCCAGCAGCGCCGGTCGCGGCCAGCCCCAGCATTTT.